Presented here are 31 T cell receptor beta chains from one specimen sequenced in a study of T cells in Graves' hyperthyroidism and ophthalmopathy. RNA transcripts served as the template for amplifying TCR beta CDR3 regions. HTBI primers were used for first-round RT-PCR of the TCR CDR3. TCRdb reprocessed the multiplex PCR reads via MiXCR and lists one record per CDR3 protein. The sample holds roughly 300,000 distinct CDR3 sequences, around a sixth seen once. Sequenced sample: blood. These receptors all stem from a woman aged 45-59 years with Graves' hyperthyroidism.

The V gene is TRBV2, the J gene TRBJ1-5, with TRBD1 identical over 7 bases. Germline V gene data show CDR1 as SNHLY and CDR2 as FYNNEI. V was clipped by 9 bases and J by 7 bases; unmatched bases: 9. This CDR3 comprises 13 residues. The DNA of the CDR3 is TGTGCCAGTACACAGGGGACATACCAGCCCCAGCATTTT. It yields the protein CASTQGTYQPQHF.

This clonotype turned up a few times. The chain combines TRBV7-3 with TRBJ2-1; D possibly corresponds to TRBD2 (6 bases). Looked up from germline, CDR1 is SGHTA and CDR2 is FQGTGA. The germline V and J ends were trimmed by 5 bases and 7 bases, with 9 bases remaining between them. CDR3 size: 12 residues. This chain's CDR3 is CASSNLANEQFF. The DNA of the CDR3 is TGTGCCAGCAGCAACCTAGCGAATGAGCAGTTCTTC.

V and J are TRBV28 and TRBJ2-5, with 8 nucleotides matching TRBD2. This CDR3 spans 13 amino acids. Losses at the gene ends were 7 bases for V and 4 bases for J; bases not matched to a gene: 5. Looked up from germline, CDR1 is MDHEN and CDR2 is SYDVKM. CDR3 nucleotide sequence: TGTGCCAGCACCGGGGGGGCGGGAGAGACCCAGTACTTC. Translation: CASTGGAGETQYF.

The chain has TRBV6-1 and TRBJ2-3; D call uncertain. This CDR3 has 13 residues. The germline V gene encodes CDR1 MNHNS and CDR2 SASEGT. Trimming left V 3 bases short and J 6 bases short, with 10 bases between. CDR3 sequence (DNA): TGTGCCAGCAGTGATGAATTTTGGGATACGCAGTATTTT. Amino acids: CASSDEFWDTQYF.

This chain joins TRBV24-1 and TRBJ1-2; D is unclear. CDR3 size: 14 residues. V lost 2 bases and J 6 bases, leaving 12 bases between the germline ends. Germline V CDR1 and CDR2: KGHDR, SFDVKD. CDR3 sequence reads: CATSDSVLTNGYTF. CDR3 sequence (DNA): TGTGCCACCAGTGATTCAGTTCTGACCAATGGCTACACCTTC.

This clonotype was picked up many times. The chain is built from TRBV7-9 and TRBJ2-5; weak D call: TRBD2 (6 bases). With 3 bases removed from V and 8 bases from J, the gap between germline ends came to 16 bases. CDR3 length: 14 amino acids. Germline lookup yields CDR1 SEHNR and CDR2 FQNEAQ (reference sequence). CDR3 sequence: CASSLGGPSPTQYF. Written as DNA, the CDR3 is TGTGCCAGCAGCTTGGGGGGACCTTCCCCCACCCAGTACTTC.

This clonotype was recorded at least ten times. The rearrangement joins TRBV27 to TRBJ2-1, with TRBD2 identical over 10 bases. V shed 0 bases and J 5 bases; nucleotides not matched to a gene: 1. CDR3 length: 15 amino acids. Germline CDR1 reads MNHEY; CDR2 reads SMNVEV (reference sequence). CDR3 protein: CASSLSSGGNNEQFF. The CDR3 DNA is TGTGCCAGCAGTTTATCTAGCGGGGGGAACAATGAGCAGTTCTTC.

Points on this clonotype: At one boundary the junction diverges from the germline segment, which might be a read error. J is TRBJ2-5 and V is TRBV5-1; 7 bases line up with TRBD1. The CDR3 is 16 amino acids. Germline V gives CDR1 SGHRS, CDR2 YFSETQ. The CDR3 sequence: CASSLIRGGLGETQYF. The CDR3 DNA reads as TGTGCCAGCAGCTTGATTCGAGGGGGCTTGGGAGAGACCCAGTACTTC. Full variable domain (outside the CDR3, taken from reference TRBV5-1 and TRBJ2-5): KAGVTQTPRYLIKTRGQQVTLSCSPISGHRSVSWYQQTPGQGLQFLFEYFSETQRNKGNFPGRFSGRQFSNSRSEMNVSTLELGDSALYLCASSLIRGGLGETQYFGPGTRLLVL.

The chain employs TRBV5-4 and TRBJ2-1; no reliable D call. CDR3 length: 14 residues. Per germline, CDR1 SGHNT and CDR2 YYREEE (reference sequence). Trimming left V 0 bases short and J 7 bases short, with 11 bases between. CDR3 in DNA: TGTGCCAGCAGCTTGGGGACGGTACCGAATGAGCAGTTCTTC. It translates to CASSLGTVPNEQFF.

This clonotype was picked up many times. V gene TRBV2 combines with J gene TRBJ2-1; 11 bases line up with TRBD2. Trimming removed 6 bases from V and 9 bases from J; junction bases left unmatched: 10. Per germline, CDR1 SNHLY and CDR2 FYNNEI. The CDR3 spans 15 residues. CDR3 DNA: TGTGCCAGCAGACACGGGACTAGCGGTGTCTCTGAGCAGTTCTTC. As protein: CASRHGTSGVSEQFF.

In this sample, this clonotype turned up a few times. The V gene is TRBV3-1, the J gene TRBJ2-5, with TRBD2 matching over 9 bases. There are 16 residues in the CDR3. V shed 3 bases and J 4 bases; nucleotides not matched to a gene: 9. The germline gives CDR1 LGHDT, CDR2 YNNKEL (reference sequence). The CDR3 DNA reads as TGTGCCAGCAGCCATATTAGCGGGAGTTATGTAGAGACCCAGTACTTC. Protein: CASSHISGSYVETQYF.

This clonotype showed up just a few times. The V call is TRBV3-1, the J call TRBJ2-3, with unresolved D. V was trimmed by 4 bases and J by 6 bases, leaving 17 bases between them. The CDR3 sequence is 15 residues long. Germline V CDR1 and CDR2: LGHDT, YNNKEL (reference sequence). The CDR3 nucleotides are TGTGCCAGCAGCCCGTCGACACCCCTGTACGATACGCAGTATTTT. Amino acid sequence: CASSPSTPLYDTQYF.

The chain joins TRBV28 to TRBJ1-1; no firm D call. CDR3 length equals 12 residues. The ends were cut back, 8 bases at V and 7 bases at J, with 14 bases in the middle. Per the germline V gene, CDR1 is MDHEN and CDR2 is SYDVKM. Here the CDR3 DNA reads TGTGCCAGCCGCCCCGGGTGGGGTGAAGCTTTCTTT. Protein sequence: CASRPGWGEAFF.

This clonotype was seen a handful of times. The chain uses TRBV19 and TRBJ1-1; D not certain. Between the trimmed V and J ends, which lost 7 bases and 3 bases, there was a span of 6 bases. The CDR3 covers 11 residues. Germline CDR1 LNHDA, CDR2 SQIVND (reference sequence). The CDR3 sequence: CASTSYTEAFF. The CDR3 nucleotides are TGTGCCAGTACTTCATACACTGAAGCTTTCTTT.

This clonotype was picked up many times. The gene calls are TRBV12-3 or TRBV12-4 and TRBJ2-5; TRBD1 matches 7 bases. This CDR3 is built from 17 residues. J was trimmed by 3 bases and V by 5 bases; bases with no gene match: 15. CDR3 protein: CASSLSGDRLPKETQYF. The DNA for the CDR3 is TGTGCCAGCAGTCTTTCCGGGGACAGACTACCGAAAGAGACCCAGTACTTC.

The genes are TRBV6-5 and TRBJ2-2, with D perhaps TRBD1 (6 bases). Trimming took off 3 bases at V and 3 bases at J, with 14 bases between the two ends. The CDR3 runs 16 residues. Germline CDR1 reads MNHEY; CDR2 reads SVGAGI. CDR3 region: CASSYVGAGDTGELFF. The CDR3 DNA reads as TGTGCCAGCAGTTATGTGGGGGCCGGTGACACCGGGGAGCTGTTTTTT.

There are a few counts of this clonotype. The chain is built from TRBV29-1 and TRBJ2-3; tentatively, D is TRBD2 (5 bases). The CDR3 loop spans 14 amino acids. The germline gives CDR1 SQVTM, CDR2 ANQGSEA. V dropped 4 bases and J dropped 8 bases, with 19 bases sitting between them. The CDR3 DNA is TGCAGCGTTGGTGAGGGTGGAATGGTCGGTACGCAGTATTTT. Protein: CSVGEGGMVGTQYF.

This clonotype has a handful of counts. CDR3 loop: CASSLSGDSYEKLFF. The CDR3 region has the DNA TGCGCCAGCAGCTTGAGCGGAGACTCCTATGAAAAACTGTTTTTT. This rearrangement joins TRBV5-1 to TRBJ1-4; D is unclear. CDR1 and CDR2 from the germline V gene are SGHRS and YFSETQ. Trimming pared 1 base from V and 6 bases from J, leaving 13 bases between. CDR3 length: 15 residues. Based on the CDR3 plus reference TRBV5-1 and TRBJ1-4, the full variable domain is KAGVTQTPRYLIKTRGQQVTLSCSPISGHRSVSWYQQTPGQGLQFLFEYFSETQRNKGNFPGRFSGRQFSNSRSEMNVSTLELGDSALYLCASSLSGDSYEKLFFGSGTQLSVL.

The V and J genes are TRBV19 and TRBJ1-1; no definite D call. The V gene lost 5 bases and the J gene lost 2 bases, with 15 bases spanning the gap. The CDR3 is 15 residues long. Per the germline V gene, CDR1 is LNHDA and CDR2 is SQIVND (reference sequence). CDR3 region: CASSSQDVPNTEAFF. The CDR3 nucleotides are TGTGCCAGTAGTTCACAAGATGTACCTAACACTGAAGCTTTCTTT.

This clonotype has ten or more counts. The chain couples TRBV7-9 to TRBJ2-7; 7 bases agree with TRBD1. Germline-derived CDR1 and CDR2 are SEHNR and FQNEAQ (reference sequence). V lost 5 bases to trimming and J lost 7 bases; unmatched junction nucleotides: 17. CDR3 length: 16 amino acids. The CDR3 region has the DNA TGTGCCAGCAGCGAGACAGGGAGTAGACCCTTTTCGGAGCAGTACTTC. Protein sequence: CASSETGSRPFSEQYF.

This clonotype was observed many times. V gene TRBV3-1 combines with J gene TRBJ1-2; 11 nucleotides align to TRBD1. Germline lookup yields CDR1 LGHDT and CDR2 YNNKEL (reference sequence). V was clipped by 0 bases and J by 4 bases; unmatched bases: 4. The length of the CDR3 is 16 residues. CDR3 protein: CASSQDPGTGGYGYTF. CDR3 nucleotides: TGTGCCAGCAGCCAAGATCCTGGGACAGGGGGCTATGGCTACACCTTC.

The sample holds a few counts of this clonotype. This chain links TRBV7-8 with TRBJ2-7; D perhaps matches TRBD1 (6 bases). The V and J ends lost 0 bases and 6 bases respectively, with 18 bases between them. The CDR3 contains 16 residues. Looked up from germline, CDR1 is SGHVS and CDR2 is FQNEAQ. For the CDR3, the DNA is TGTGCCAGCAGCTTAGCCTGGGCAGGGGAACGCCTCGAGCAGTACGTC. Its translation: CASSLAWAGERLEQYV.

The chain carries TRBV5-1 and TRBJ1-6; D gene ambiguous. CDR3 length equals 13 residues. Germline CDR1 SGHRS, CDR2 YFSETQ. Trimming took 0 bases from V and 7 from J, leaving 5 bases between them. CDR3 amino acids: CASSLAENSPLHF. The CDR3 DNA sequence: TGCGCCAGCAGCTTGGCGGAAAATTCACCCCTCCACTTT.

The chain carries TRBV14 and TRBJ1-6; no clear D. Germline V CDR1 and CDR2: SGHDN, FVKESK. The CDR3 covers 12 residues. Trimming pared 4 bases from V and 14 bases from J, leaving 12 bases between. The CDR3 nucleotides read TGTGCCAGCAGCCGGAATAGTTTAGCCCTCCACTTT. Residues: CASSRNSLALHF.

This clonotype appeared many times. The V call is TRBV27, the J call TRBJ1-1, with TRBD1 matching over 7 bases. The CDR3 has 16 residues. With 4 bases clipped from V and 3 bases from J, the junction kept 11 bases outside the gene matches. Germline CDR1 reads MNHEY; CDR2 reads SMNVEV (reference sequence). This CDR3 reads CASSSHGTALYTEAFF. As DNA, the CDR3 is TGTGCCAGCAGTTCCCACGGGACAGCACTGTACACTGAAGCTTTCTTT.

The genes are TRBV6-1 and TRBJ1-2; D is ambiguous. Trimming cost V 8 bases and J 4 bases, with 23 bases left between them. The CDR3 is made up of 16 amino acids. Germline V gene sequence: CDR1 MNHNS, CDR2 SASEGT. CDR3 in amino acids: CASSDGGSRVVYGYTF. The DNA for the CDR3 is TGTGCCAGCTCGGACGGCGGGTCCCGGGTGGTCTATGGCTACACCTTC.

The chain joins TRBV14 to TRBJ2-1, with TRBD2 identical over 9 bases. This CDR3 is built from 14 residues. The germline gives CDR1 SGHDN, CDR2 FVKESK. With 3 bases clipped from V and 6 bases from J, the junction kept 3 bases outside the gene matches. CDR3 bases: TGTGCCAGCAGCCATACTAGCGGGTTCAATGAGCAGTTCTTC. Translation gives CASSHTSGFNEQFF.

As regards this clonotype: A clone one base away is much larger, so this may be a read error. V is TRBV20-1 and J is TRBJ2-1; TRBD2 aligns across 7 bases. Germline loops: CDR1 DFQATT, CDR2 SNEGSKA (reference sequence). Unmatched junction bases numbered 10, after V lost 7 bases and J lost 7 bases. The CDR3 is 13 residues long. The CDR3: CSVRRGTTNEQFF. Written as DNA, the CDR3 is TGCAGTGTTAGGCGGGGGACCACTAATGAGCAGTTCTTC.

V and J are TRBV6-2 or TRBV6-3 and TRBJ1-2, with D unresolved. There are 13 residues in the CDR3. Trimming removed 2 bases at V and 4 bases at J, with 8 bases between. The germline CDR1 and CDR2 sequences are MNHEY and SVGEGT. For the CDR3, the DNA is TGTGCCAGCAGTTACGCCAGCACCTATGGCTACACCTTC. Translating gives CASSYASTYGYTF.

The chain links TRBV20-1 to TRBJ1-2, with 7 bases matching TRBD1. This CDR3 spans 15 amino acids. Germline loops: CDR1 DFQATT, CDR2 SNEGSKA (reference sequence). V was pared by 0 bases and J by 3 bases, with 7 bases of the junction left unmatched. The chain's CDR3 is CSARDGVGGDYGYTF. CDR3 bases: TGCAGTGCTAGAGATGGTGTAGGGGGCGACTATGGCTACACCTTC.

The chain links TRBV2 to TRBJ1-1; D not resolved. V was shortened by 8 bases and J by 5 bases, with 18 bases between the two germline ends. This CDR3 spans 14 amino acids. CDR1 is SNHLY and CDR2 is FYNNEI in the germline V gene. Here the CDR3 reads CASLLGGWDTEAFF. The CDR3 nucleotides read TGTGCCAGCCTTTTGGGCGGTTGGGATACTGAAGCTTTCTTT.